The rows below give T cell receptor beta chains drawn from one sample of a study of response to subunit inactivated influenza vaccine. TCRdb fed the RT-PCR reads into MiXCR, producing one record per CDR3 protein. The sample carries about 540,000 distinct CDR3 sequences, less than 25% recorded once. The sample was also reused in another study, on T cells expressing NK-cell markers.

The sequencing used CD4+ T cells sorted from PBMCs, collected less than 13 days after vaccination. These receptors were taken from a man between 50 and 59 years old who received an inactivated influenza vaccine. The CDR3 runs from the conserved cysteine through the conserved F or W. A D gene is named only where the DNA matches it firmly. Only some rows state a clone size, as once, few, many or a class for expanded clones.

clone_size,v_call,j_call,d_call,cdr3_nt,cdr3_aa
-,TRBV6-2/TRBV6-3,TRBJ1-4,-,TGTGCCAGCAGACTCCCACAGGACGAAAAACTGTTTTTT,CASRLPQDEKLFF
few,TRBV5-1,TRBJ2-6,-,TGCGCCAGCAGCTTGGCAGGGTATTCTGGGGCCAACGTCCTGACTTTC,CASSLAGYSGANVLTF
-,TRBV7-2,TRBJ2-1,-,TGTGCCAGCAGCTTTTATTCTTACAATGAGCAGTTCTTC,CASSFYSYNEQFF
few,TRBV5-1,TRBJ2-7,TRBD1,TGCGCCAGCAGCTTGGCCGGGACAGGTTTAAAATACGAGCAGTACTTC,CASSLAGTGLKYEQYF
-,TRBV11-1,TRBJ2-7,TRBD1,TGTGCCAGCAGCTACCCCGGGACAGGATACTACGAGCAGTACTTC,CASSYPGTGYYEQYF
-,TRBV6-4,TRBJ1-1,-,TGTGCCAGCCGCCGGGAGGGTGGTACTGAAGCTTTCTTT,CASRREGGTEAFF
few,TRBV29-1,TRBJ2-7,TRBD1,TGCAGCGTGCCCGGGACAGGGGGCATAGGCTACGAGCAGTACTTC,CSVPGTGGIGYEQYF
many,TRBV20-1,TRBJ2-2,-,TGCAGTGCTATTCGGGGTGCCGGGGAGCTGTTTTTT,CSAIRGAGELFF
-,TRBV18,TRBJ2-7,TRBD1,TGTGCCAGCTCACCATCGGACAGGGCGAACGAGCAGTACTTC,CASSPSDRANEQYF
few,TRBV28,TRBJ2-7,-,TGTGCCAGCAGTTCAGGGTACGGAACCTACGAGCAGTACTTC,CASSSGYGTYEQYF
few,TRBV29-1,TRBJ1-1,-,TGCAGCGGGGAAGACGGGGGACGTGAAGCTTTCTTT,CSGEDGGREAFF
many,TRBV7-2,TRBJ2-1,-,TGTGCCAGCAGCCTTACGGTCGGGGAGCAGTTCTTC,CASSLTVGEQFF
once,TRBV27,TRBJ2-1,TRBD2,TGTGCCAGCAGAAGAGGGAGGGCCCTCGGAGAGCAGTTCTTC,CASRRGRALGEQFF
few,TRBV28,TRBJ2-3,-,TGTGCCAGCAGTTTTAGGCTAGCGAACACAGATACGCAGTATTTT,CASSFRLANTDTQYF
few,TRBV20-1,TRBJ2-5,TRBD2,TGCAGTGCTACAATTAGCGGGGGGAATAGCAAAGAGACCCAGTACTTC,CSATISGGNSKETQYF
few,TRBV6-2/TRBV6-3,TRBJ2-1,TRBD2,TGTGCCAGCATAAAAGCCGGGACTAGCTTCAATGAGCAGTTCTTC,CASIKAGTSFNEQFF
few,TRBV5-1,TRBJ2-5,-,TGCGCCAGCAGCTTGGCGGTGGCTACCGAAGAGACCCAGTACTTC,CASSLAVATEETQYF
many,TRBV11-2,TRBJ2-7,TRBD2,TGTGCCAGCAGCCCCACTAGCGGGGTTCGCTACGAGCAGTACTTC,CASSPTSGVRYEQYF
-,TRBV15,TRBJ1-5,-,TGTGCCACCAGCCCGGAGAGGGGCTTTAGCAATCAGCCCCAGCATTTT,CATSPERGFSNQPQHF
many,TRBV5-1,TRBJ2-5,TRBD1,TGCGCCAGCAGCTTGAGGGGACAGGAAGAGACCCAGTACTTC,CASSLRGQEETQYF
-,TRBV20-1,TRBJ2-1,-,TGCAGTGCTATCAAGTATTCCAATGAGCAGTTCTTC,CSAIKYSNEQFF
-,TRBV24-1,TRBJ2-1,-,TGTGCCACCAGTGGTGACAGGGAGGACAATGAGCAGTTCTTC,CATSGDREDNEQFF
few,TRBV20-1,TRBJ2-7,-,TGCAGTGCCCATCAGGGGAGGGAGTTGGGGGAGCAGTACTTC,CSAHQGRELGEQYF
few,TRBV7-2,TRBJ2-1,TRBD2,TGTGCCAGCAGCCCGTCCGGGACTAGCGGGCTAAATGAGCAGTTCTTC,CASSPSGTSGLNEQFF
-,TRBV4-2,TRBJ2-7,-,TGTGCCAGCAGCCAAGAGTGGCGGCAGCCGGCAGGAGAGCAGTACTTC,CASSQEWRQPAGEQYF
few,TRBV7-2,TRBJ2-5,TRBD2,TGTGCCAGCAGCCTTGGGACTAGCCCGACCCAGTACTTC,CASSLGTSPTQYF
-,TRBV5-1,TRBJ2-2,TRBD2,TGCGCCAGCAGCTTGACTAGCGGAGAGAACACCGGGGAGCTGTTTTTT,CASSLTSGENTGELFF
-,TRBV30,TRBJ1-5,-,TGTGCCTGGGGGCGGGCAGGGAAACAGCCCCAGCATTTT,CAWGRAGKQPQHF
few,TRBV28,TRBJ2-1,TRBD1,TGTGCCAGCAGAAGGACAGGGTCGATGTTCGATGAGCAGTTCTTC,CASRRTGSMFDEQFF
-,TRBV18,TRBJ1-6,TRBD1,TGTGCCAGCTCACTGGGACAGGGGGAAAATTCACCCCTCCACTTT,CASSLGQGENSPLHF
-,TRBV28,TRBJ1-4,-,TGTGCCAGCAGCACGACGTCCCGGGCCTTTGCAACTAATGAAAAACTGTTTTTT,CASSTTSRAFATNEKLFF
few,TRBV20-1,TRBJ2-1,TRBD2,TGCAGTGCTAGAGATGCCGGGGGGGCTCGAAATGAGCAGTTCTTC,CSARDAGGARNEQFF
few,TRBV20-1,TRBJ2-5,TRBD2,TGCAGTGCTACCGGACTAGCGGGAGAAGAGACCCAGTACTTC,CSATGLAGEETQYF
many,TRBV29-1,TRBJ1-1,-,TGCAGCGTTAAAGGCGGGGCCCATGAAGCTTTCTTT,CSVKGGAHEAFF
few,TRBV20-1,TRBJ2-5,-,TGCAGTGCGAACAGAAGGGACAAAGAGACCCAGTACTTC,CSANRRDKETQYF
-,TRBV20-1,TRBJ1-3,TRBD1,TGCAGTGCTAGGGCTGGACAGGGGGCCACCATATATTTT,CSARAGQGATIYF
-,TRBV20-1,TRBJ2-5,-,TGCAGTGCTAGGGGGGACTTTCAAGAGACCCAGTACTTC,CSARGDFQETQYF
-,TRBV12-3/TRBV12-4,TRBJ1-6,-,TGTGCCAGCAGTCAAGGGCTGGGCGGCTCACCCCTCCACTTT,CASSQGLGGSPLHF
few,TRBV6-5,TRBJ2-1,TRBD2,TGTGCCAGCAGTTACTCAATATCGACTAGCGGGTACCACAATGAGCAGTTCTTC,CASSYSISTSGYHNEQFF
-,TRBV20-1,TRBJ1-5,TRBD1,TGCAGTGCTAGCAAGGGGGCCGATCAGCCCCAGCATTTT,CSASKGADQPQHF
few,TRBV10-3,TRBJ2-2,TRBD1,TGTGCCATCAGGCAGGACAGGGGGCGCGACACCGGGGAGCTGTTTTTT,CAIRQDRGRDTGELFF
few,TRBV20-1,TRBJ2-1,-,TGCAGTGCTTCCGAATCCTCTTCCTACAATGAGCAGTTCTTC,CSASESSSYNEQFF
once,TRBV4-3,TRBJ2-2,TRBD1,TGCGCCAGCAGTCGAGGGACAGAAGGGACCGGGGAGCTGTTTTTT,CASSRGTEGTGELFF
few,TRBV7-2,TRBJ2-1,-,TGTGCCAGCAGCCAGACCGGGACCACGTACAATGAGCAGTTCTTC,CASSQTGTTYNEQFF
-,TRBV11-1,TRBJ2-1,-,TGTGCCAGCAGCTTACGGGTAGGATACAATGAGCAGTTCTTC,CASSLRVGYNEQFF
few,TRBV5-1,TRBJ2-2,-,TGCGCCAGCACAGACACCGGGGAGCTGTTTTTT,CASTDTGELFF
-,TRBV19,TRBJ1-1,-,TGTGCCAGTAGTAGGATCCAGGGGTTCACTGAAGCTTTCTTT,CASSRIQGFTEAFF
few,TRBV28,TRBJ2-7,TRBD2,TGTGCCAGCAGTTTTGGCGCGGGGGTCCTCTCCTACGAGCAGTACTTC,CASSFGAGVLSYEQYF
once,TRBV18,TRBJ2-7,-,TGTGCCAGCTCACGCCCCACAGGCGAGCAGTACTTC,CASSRPTGEQYF
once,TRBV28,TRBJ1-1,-,TGTGCCAGCAGTCCGCAAGGACATTGGAACACTGAAGCTTTCTTT,CASSPQGHWNTEAFF
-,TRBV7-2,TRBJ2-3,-,TGTGCCAGCAGCGCTGGACTGGGAGATACGCAGTATTTT,CASSAGLGDTQYF
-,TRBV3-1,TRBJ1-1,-,TGTGCCAGCAGCCAAGCCCCCGACGGGCGGACTGAAGCTTTCTTT,CASSQAPDGRTEAFF
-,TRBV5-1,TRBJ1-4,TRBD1,TGCGCCAGCAGCACCACAGGGGACCCCAAGACTAATGAAAAACTGTTTTTT,CASSTTGDPKTNEKLFF
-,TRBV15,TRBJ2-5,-,TGTGCCACCAGCAGGACTAGACGGGAAGAGACCCAGTACTTC,CATSRTRREETQYF
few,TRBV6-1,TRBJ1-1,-,TGTGCCAGCAGTGAAAAGACGGTGAACACTGAAGCTTTCTTT,CASSEKTVNTEAFF
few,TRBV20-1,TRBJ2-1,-,TGCAGTGCCTTCACCGGGACCTCTCGTGAGCAGTTCTTC,CSAFTGTSREQFF
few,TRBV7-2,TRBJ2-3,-,TGTGCCAGCAGCTGGGCTGGTCGGATAGATACGCAGTATTTT,CASSWAGRIDTQYF
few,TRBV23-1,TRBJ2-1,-,TGCGCCAGCACCCTCCTAGTAGCCTTTTACAATGAGCAGTTCTTC,CASTLLVAFYNEQFF